The sample holds many counts of the clone carrying this T cell receptor (beta chain). The antigen is unknown. The entry originates in a study of T cells in Graves' hyperthyroidism and ophthalmopathy. About the research overall: Peripheral blood was collected at initial diagnosis, before any treatment. Study-level points and caveats: Most thyroid clonotypes expanded above 0.001 were also detected in blood.

Isolation of PBMCs was performed on 8.5 to 10 ml fresh peripheral blood. Amplified regions were TCR beta CDR3 sequences from RNA transcripts. Carried out on the TCR CDR3, a first-round RT-PCR used the HTBI primer set. MiXCR, run by TCRdb on the multiplex PCR reads, gives a single entry per CDR3 protein. This table holds roughly 420,000 distinct CDR3 sequences, roughly an eighth found once. The sequence derives from a woman between 18 and 29 years old with Graves' hyperthyroidism. The material sequenced was blood.

This chain's CDR3 is CASSYRDTYEQYF. CDR3 DNA: TGTGCCAGCAGCTACCGGGACACCTACGAGCAGTACTTC. The chain employs TRBV5-6 and TRBJ2-7, with D perhaps TRBD1 (6 bases). V lost 3 bases and J 2 bases, leaving 9 bases between the germline ends. Per germline, CDR1 SGHDT and CDR2 YYEEEE. This CDR3 has 13 residues.